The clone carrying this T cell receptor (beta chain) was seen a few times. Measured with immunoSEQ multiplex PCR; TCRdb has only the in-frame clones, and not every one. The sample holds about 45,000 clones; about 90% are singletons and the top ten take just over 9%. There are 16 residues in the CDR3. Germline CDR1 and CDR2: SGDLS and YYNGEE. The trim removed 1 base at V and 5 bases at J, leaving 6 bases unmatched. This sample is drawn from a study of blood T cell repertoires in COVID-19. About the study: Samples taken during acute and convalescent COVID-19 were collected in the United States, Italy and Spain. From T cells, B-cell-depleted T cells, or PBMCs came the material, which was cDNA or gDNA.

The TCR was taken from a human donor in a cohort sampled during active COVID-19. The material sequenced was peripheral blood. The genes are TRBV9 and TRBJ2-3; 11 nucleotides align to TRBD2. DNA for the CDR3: TGTGCCAGCAGCGTACCTAGCGGGGGGCCTGAAGATACGCAGTATTTT. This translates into CASSVPSGGPEDTQYF.